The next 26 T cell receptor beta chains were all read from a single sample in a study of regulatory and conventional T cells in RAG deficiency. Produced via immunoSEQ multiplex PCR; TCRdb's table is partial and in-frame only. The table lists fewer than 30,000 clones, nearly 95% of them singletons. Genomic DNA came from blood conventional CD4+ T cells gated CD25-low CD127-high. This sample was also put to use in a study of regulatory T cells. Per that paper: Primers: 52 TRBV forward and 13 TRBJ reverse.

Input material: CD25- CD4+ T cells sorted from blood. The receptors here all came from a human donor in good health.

The CDR3 loop reads CASSYVGAGQPQHF. DNA for the CDR3: TGTGCCAGCAGTTACGTTGGCGCGGGACAGCCCCAGCATTTT. The chain carries TRBV6-5 and TRBJ1-5; no reliable D call. There are 14 residues in the CDR3. Germline V gene lookup returns CDR1 MNHEY and CDR2 SVGAGI. The V and J ends lost 2 bases and 7 bases respectively, with 12 bases between them.

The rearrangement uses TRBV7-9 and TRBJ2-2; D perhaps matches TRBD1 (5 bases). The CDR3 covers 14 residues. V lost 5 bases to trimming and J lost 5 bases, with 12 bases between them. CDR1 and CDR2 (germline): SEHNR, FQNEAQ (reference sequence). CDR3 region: CASSGQGLTGELFF. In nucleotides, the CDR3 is TGTGCCAGCAGCGGACAAGGCTTAACCGGGGAGCTGTTTTTT.

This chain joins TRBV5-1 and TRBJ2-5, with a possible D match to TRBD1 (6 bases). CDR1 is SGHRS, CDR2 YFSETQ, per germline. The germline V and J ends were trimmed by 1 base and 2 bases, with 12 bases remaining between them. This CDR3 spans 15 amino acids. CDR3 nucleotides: TGCGCCAGCAGCTTGTATTCAGGGGCTCAAGAGACCCAGTACTTC. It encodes CASSLYSGAQETQYF.

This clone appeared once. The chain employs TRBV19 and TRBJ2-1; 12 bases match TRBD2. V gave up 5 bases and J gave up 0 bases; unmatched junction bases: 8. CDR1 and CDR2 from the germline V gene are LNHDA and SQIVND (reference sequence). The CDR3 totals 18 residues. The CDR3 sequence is CASSPRTSGVRSYNEQFF. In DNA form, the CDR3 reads TGTGCCAGTAGTCCCAGGACTAGCGGGGTCCGCTCCTACAATGAGCAGTTCTTC.

CDR3 nucleotides: TGTGCCAGCAGTGAAAAGGGACAGGGGGCATATGGCTCTGGAAACACCATATATTTT. It encodes CASSEKGQGAYGSGNTIYF. The chain has TRBV6-1 and TRBJ1-3; 12 positions agree with TRBD1. The CDR3 length is 19 residues. Germline V gives CDR1 MNHNS, CDR2 SASEGT. Losses at the gene ends were 2 bases for V and 0 bases for J; bases not matched to a gene: 8.

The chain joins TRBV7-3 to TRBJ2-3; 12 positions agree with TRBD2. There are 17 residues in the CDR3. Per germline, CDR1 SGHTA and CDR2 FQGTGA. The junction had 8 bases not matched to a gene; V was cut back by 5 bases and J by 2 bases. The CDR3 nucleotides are TGTGCCAGCAGCGGATGGACTAGCGGGGAACTCACAGATACGCAGTATTTT. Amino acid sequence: CASSGWTSGELTDTQYF.

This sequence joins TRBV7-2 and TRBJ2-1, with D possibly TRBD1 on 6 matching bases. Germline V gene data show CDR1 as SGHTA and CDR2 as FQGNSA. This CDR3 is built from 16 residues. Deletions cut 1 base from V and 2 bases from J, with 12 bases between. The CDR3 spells CASSLEAGTPYNEQFF. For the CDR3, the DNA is TGTGCCAGCAGCTTAGAAGCAGGGACACCCTACAATGAGCAGTTCTTC. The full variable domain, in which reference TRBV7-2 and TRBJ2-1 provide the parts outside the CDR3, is GAGVSQSPSNKVTEKGKDVELRCDPISGHTALYWYRQSLGQGLEFLIYFQGNSAPDKSGLPSDRFSAERTGGSVSTLTIQRTQQEDSAVYLCASSLEAGTPYNEQFFGPGTRLTVL.

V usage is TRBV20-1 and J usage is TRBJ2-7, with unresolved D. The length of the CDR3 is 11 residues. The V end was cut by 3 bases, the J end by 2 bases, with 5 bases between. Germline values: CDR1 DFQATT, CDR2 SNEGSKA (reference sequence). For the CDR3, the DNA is TGCAGTGCTAGCAGGACCTACGAGCAGTACTTC. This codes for CSASRTYEQYF.

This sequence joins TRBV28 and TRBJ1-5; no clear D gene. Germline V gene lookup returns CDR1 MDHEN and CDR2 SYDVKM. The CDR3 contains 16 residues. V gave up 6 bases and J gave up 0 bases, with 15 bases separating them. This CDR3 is CASRTAEFHSNQPQHF. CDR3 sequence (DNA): TGTGCCAGCAGAACAGCCGAGTTCCATAGCAATCAGCCCCAGCATTTT. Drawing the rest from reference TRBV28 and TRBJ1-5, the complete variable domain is DVKVTQSSRYLVKRTGEKVFLECVQDMDHENMFWYRQDPGLGLRLIYFSYDVKMKEKGDIPEGYSVSREKKERFSLILESASTNQTSMYLCASRTAEFHSNQPQHFGDGTRLSIL.

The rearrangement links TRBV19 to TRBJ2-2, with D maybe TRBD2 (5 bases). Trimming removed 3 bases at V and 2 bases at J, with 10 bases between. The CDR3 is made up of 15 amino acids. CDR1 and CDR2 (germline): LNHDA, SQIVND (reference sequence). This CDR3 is CASSIRTLNTGELFF. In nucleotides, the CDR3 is TGTGCCAGTAGTATCCGGACTCTAAACACCGGGGAGCTGTTTTTT.

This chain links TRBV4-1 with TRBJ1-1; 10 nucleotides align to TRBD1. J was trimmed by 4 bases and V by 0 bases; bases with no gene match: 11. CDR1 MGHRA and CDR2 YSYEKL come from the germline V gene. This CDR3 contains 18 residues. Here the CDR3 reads CASSQDLGQGTGVTEAFF. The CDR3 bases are TGCGCCAGCAGCCAAGATCTAGGGCAGGGGACAGGGGTCACTGAAGCTTTCTTT.

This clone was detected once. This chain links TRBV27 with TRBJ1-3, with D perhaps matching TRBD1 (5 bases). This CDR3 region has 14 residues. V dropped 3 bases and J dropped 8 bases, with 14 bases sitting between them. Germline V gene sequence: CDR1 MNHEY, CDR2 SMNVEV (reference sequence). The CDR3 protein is CASSLVGGGHTIYF. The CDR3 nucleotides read TGTGCCAGCAGTTTGGTCGGGGGTGGGCACACCATATATTTT.

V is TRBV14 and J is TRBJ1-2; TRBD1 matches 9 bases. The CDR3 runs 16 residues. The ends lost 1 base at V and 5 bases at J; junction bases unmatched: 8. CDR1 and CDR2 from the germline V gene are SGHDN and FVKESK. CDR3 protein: CASSQAPGQGRYGYTF. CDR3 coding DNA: TGTGCCAGCAGCCAAGCTCCGGGACAGGGTCGGTATGGCTACACCTTC.

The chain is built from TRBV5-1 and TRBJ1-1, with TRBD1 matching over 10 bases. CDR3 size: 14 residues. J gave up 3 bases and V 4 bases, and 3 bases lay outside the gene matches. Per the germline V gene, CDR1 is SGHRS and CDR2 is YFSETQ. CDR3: CASSAGTGDTEAFF. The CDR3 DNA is TGCGCCAGCAGCGCTGGGACAGGGGACACTGAAGCTTTCTTT.

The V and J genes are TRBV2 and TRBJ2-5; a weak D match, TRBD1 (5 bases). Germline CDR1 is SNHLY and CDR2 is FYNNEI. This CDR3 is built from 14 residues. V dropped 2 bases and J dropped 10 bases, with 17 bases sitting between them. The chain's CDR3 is CASSERGTQWSQYF. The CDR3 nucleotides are TGTGCCAGCAGTGAAAGGGGAACTCAGTGGAGCCAGTACTTC.

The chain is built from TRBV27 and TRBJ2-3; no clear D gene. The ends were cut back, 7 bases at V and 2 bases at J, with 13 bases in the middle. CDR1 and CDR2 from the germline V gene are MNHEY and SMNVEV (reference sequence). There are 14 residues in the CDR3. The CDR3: CASTRVGFTDTQYF. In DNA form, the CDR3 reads TGTGCCAGCACCCGTGTCGGTTTCACAGATACGCAGTATTTT.

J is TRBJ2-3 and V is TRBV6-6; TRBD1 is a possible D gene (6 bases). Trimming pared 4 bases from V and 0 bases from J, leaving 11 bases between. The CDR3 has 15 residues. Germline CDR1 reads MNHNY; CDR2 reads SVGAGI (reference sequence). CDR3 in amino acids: CASSFGQSSTDTQYF. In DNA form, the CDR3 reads TGTGCCAGCAGTTTCGGACAGTCTAGCACAGATACGCAGTATTTT.

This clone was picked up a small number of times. In DNA form, the CDR3 reads TGTGCCAGCAGTTACGACAGCTCTGGAAACACCATATATTTT. This codes for CASSYDSSGNTIYF. The chain employs TRBV6-5 and TRBJ1-3, with D perhaps matching TRBD1 (5 bases). CDR3 length: 14 residues. The germline CDR1 and CDR2 sequences are MNHEY and SVGAGI. V shed 2 bases and J shed 0 bases, with 5 bases lying between them.

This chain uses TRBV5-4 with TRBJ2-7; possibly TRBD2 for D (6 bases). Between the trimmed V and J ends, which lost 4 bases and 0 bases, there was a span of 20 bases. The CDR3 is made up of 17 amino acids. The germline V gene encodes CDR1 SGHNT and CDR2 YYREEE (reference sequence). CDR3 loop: CASSRDGGGDSSYEQYF. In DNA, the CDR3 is TGTGCCAGCAGCCGCGATGGCGGCGGGGATAGCTCCTACGAGCAGTACTTC.

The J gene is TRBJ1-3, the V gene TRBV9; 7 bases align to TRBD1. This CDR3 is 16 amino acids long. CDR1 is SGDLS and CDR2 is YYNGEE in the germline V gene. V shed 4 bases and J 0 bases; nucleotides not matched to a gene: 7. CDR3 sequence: CASSRTKGASGNTIYF. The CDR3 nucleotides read TGTGCCAGCAGCCGTACGAAGGGGGCCTCTGGAAACACCATATATTTT.

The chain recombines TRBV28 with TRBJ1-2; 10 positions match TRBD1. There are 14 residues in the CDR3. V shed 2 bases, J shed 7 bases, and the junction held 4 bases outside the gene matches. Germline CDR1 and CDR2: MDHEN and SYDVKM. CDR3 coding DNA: TGTGCCAGCAGTTTACGGACAGGGGGGGGTGGCTACACCTTC. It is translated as CASSLRTGGGGYTF.

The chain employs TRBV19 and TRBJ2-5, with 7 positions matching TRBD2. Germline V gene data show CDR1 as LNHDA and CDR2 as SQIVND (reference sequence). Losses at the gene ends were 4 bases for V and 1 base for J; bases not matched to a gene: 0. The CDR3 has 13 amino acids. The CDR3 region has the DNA TGTGCCAGTAGTACGGGGGGCCAAGAGACCCAGTACTTC. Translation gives CASSTGGQETQYF. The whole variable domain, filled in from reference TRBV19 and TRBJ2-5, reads DGGITQSPKYLFRKEGQNVTLSCEQNLNHDAMYWYRQDPGQGLRLIYYSQIVNDFQKGDIAEGYSVSREKKESFPLTVTSAQKNPTAFYLCASSTGGQETQYFGPGTRLLVL.

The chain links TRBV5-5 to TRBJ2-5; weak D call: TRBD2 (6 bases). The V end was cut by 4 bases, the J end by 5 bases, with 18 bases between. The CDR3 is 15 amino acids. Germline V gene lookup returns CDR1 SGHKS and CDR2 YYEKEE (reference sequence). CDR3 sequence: CASSKGPPGGETQYF. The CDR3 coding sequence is TGTGCCAGCAGCAAGGGGCCTCCTGGGGGGGAGACCCAGTACTTC.

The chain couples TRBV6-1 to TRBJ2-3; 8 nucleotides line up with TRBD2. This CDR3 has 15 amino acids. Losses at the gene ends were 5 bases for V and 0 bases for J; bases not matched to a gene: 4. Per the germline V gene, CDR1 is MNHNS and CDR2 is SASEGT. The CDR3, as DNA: TGTGCCAGCAGTATCCAGCGGGGGAGCACAGATACGCAGTATTTT. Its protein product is CASSIQRGSTDTQYF.

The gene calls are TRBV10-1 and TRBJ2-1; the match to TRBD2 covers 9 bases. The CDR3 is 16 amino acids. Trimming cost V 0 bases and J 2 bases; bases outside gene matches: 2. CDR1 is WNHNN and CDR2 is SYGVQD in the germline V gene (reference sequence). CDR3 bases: TGCGCCAGCAGTGAGTCTGGCGGGGGGGCCTACAATGAGCAGTTCTTC. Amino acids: CASSESGGGAYNEQFF.

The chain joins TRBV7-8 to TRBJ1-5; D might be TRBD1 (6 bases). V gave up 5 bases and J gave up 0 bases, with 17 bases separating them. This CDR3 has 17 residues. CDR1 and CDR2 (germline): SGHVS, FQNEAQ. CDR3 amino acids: CASSAVTGLYSNQPQHF. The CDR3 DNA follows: TGTGCCAGCAGCGCCGTCACAGGGCTCTATAGCAATCAGCCCCAGCATTTT. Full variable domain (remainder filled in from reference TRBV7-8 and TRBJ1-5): GAGVSQSPRYKVAKRGQDVALRCDPISGHVSLFWYQQALGQGPEFLTYFQNEAQLDKSGLPSDRFFAERPEGSVSTLKIQRTQQEDSAVYLCASSAVTGLYSNQPQHFGDGTRLSIL.